This TCR beta chain was recovered during a study of blood T cell repertoires in COVID-19 (dated by TCRdb to the early 2020s). Study-wide context: Samples from collaborators originated in the United States, Italy and Spain and spanned both the acute and convalescent phases of COVID-19. The material from the prospective study consisted of cDNA or gDNA derived from T cells, B-cell-depleted T cells, or PBMCs. Deeply sampled blood TCRbeta repertoires from subjects exposed to, actively infected with, or recovered from COVID-19 were included in the dataset. The repertoires were made available in a free public database intended to serve as a resource for research on the immune response to SARS-CoV-2. The samples were drawn from the first 160 participants of the ongoing ImmuneRACE study and from 1,200 or so subjects provided by 6 global collaborators. Nearly every sample came with metadata listing a de-identified subject ID, COVID-19 status, age in years and sex. Where available, HLA class I and class II types were taken from metadata supplied by the sample provider and were not determined by assay-based typing.

The paper as a whole reports these results and caveats: The quantity of clinical and demographic metadata differed by source and by participant and was supplied without curation.

One collaborating source in Seattle enrolled patients while the patients were actively infected and followed the patients over time throughout the course of disease. Collaborating institutions collected whole blood in K2EDTA tubes following their own protocols. Collaborator samples were shipped for TCRbeta analysis as frozen whole blood, isolated PBMCs, or DNA extracted from either sample type. The CDR3 contains 15 residues, cysteine and phenylalanine counted. This entry keeps only the CDR3 DNA: 45 bases, framed from base 1. A distance of 10 bases separates the germline ends of V and J, which lose 5 bases and 0 bases respectively. CDR1 and CDR2 (SGHTA, FQGNSA) derive from the germline V gene. TCRbeta CDR3 regions were amplified from genomic DNA using the immunoSEQ Assay, a bias-controlled multiplex PCR. The authors processed their data as follows. The number of nucleated cells in each sample was estimated from the amplification of reference gene primers within the assay. Sequence reads were collapsed and filtered to measure the absolute abundance of every unique TCRbeta CDR3 rearrangement. Productive Simpson clonality was computed per sample as the square root of Simpson's diversity index over productive rearrangements. The table was pulled from immuneACCESS by TCRdb, which kept in-frame rearrangements only. Such tables lose some clones; where checked, under half of the loss comes from unresolved V genes, and the rest has no known cause. V and J calls and clone size follow that table, whereas D and trimming were derived from the DNA. This sample gives about 300,000 clones in total; about 87% of them show up just once. About 1.5% of the sample lies in the top ten.

In regard to this clone: The antigen it recognizes is unknown. No per-base quality is available; no much larger clone lies one base away.

The sample taken for sequencing was peripheral blood. The receptor was derived from a woman in her thirties with COVID-19, enrolled during active disease. The sequence is built from TRBV7-2 and TRBJ2-2; confidence is insufficient to name the D gene. CDR3 sequence: CASSLRLANTGELFF. Read as DNA, the sequence is TGTGCCAGCAGCCTCAGGCTCGCGAACACCGGGGAGCTGTTTTTT.